A single TCR beta chain is shown here with its context. What it binds is not known. The PCR used 60 Vbeta and 13 Jbeta primers. The assay was immunoSEQ multiplex PCR, and TCRdb's table has in-frame clones only and misses some. Of approximately 110,000 clones listed, 76% are singletons. This sample was taken from a study of cytomegalovirus exposure and HLA in healthy donors. Whole-study findings and limits: Fewer N-insertions (relative to the roughly 610-donor mean) were reportedly seen in an Asian-associated ancestry cluster in a later analysis. Earlier analysis found most TCR beta V segments productive about 90% or about 30% of the time.

CDR1 is SQVTM, CDR2 ANQGSEA, per germline. The trim removed 2 bases at V and 9 bases at J, leaving 4 bases unmatched. The length of the CDR3 is 12 residues. Sequencing input: PBMCs. The rearrangement joins TRBV29-1 to TRBJ1-1; 9 bases line up with TRBD1. This sequence originates from a man aged 50 or older in good health and CMV-seronegative. The CDR3 nucleotides are TGCAGCGTTGAACAGGGACAGGGACAAGCTTTCTTT. This translates into CSVEQGQGQAFF.